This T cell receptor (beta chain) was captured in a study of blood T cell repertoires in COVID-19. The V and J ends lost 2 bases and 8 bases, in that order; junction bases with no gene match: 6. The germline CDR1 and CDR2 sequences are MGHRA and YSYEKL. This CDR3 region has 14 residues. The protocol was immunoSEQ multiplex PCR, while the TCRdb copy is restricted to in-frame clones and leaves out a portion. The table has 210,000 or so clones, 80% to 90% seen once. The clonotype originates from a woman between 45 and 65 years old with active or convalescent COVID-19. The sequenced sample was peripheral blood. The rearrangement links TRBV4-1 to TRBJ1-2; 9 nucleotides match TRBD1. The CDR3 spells CASSQNRGRGGYTF. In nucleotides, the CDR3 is TGCGCCAGCAGCCAAAACAGGGGGCGCGGAGGCTACACCTTC.